These T cell receptor beta chains were read from a single sample in a study of blood T cell repertoires in COVID-19. Here immunoSEQ multiplex PCR was the method, and the copy in TCRdb shows in-frame clones only, minus some. The sample has 250,000 or so clones, roughly 84% seen once. Material: peripheral blood. The origin of the receptors is a woman between 40 and 50 years old who had recovered from COVID-19. The CDR3 runs from the conserved cysteine through the conserved F or W. Fields, in order: CDR3 length, V gene, J gene, D gene, clone size, CDR3 DNA, CDR3 protein. The D gene is left open where the match is weak. Clone size is not always given. Where it is, it says once, few, many or a class for expanded clones.

cdr3_length: 15; v_call: TRBV7-2; j_call: TRBJ1-6; d_call: NA; clone_size: NA; cdr3_nt: TGTGCCAGCAGCAAACAGGGAAACTATAATTCACCCCTCCACTTT; cdr3_aa: CASSKQGNYNSPLHF
cdr3_length: 13; v_call: TRBV5-5; j_call: TRBJ2-5; d_call: NA; clone_size: NA; cdr3_nt: TGTGCCAGCAGCCCGACAGGTGAAGAGACCCAGTACTTC; cdr3_aa: CASSPTGEETQYF
cdr3_length: 13; v_call: TRBV7-2; j_call: TRBJ2-3; d_call: NA; clone_size: NA; cdr3_nt: TGTGCCAGCAGCCCCTCTTTGAGAGATACGCAGTATTTT; cdr3_aa: CASSPSLRDTQYF
cdr3_length: 12; v_call: TRBV6-5; j_call: TRBJ1-5; d_call: NA; clone_size: NA; cdr3_nt: TGTGCCAGCACAGGGGTAGGTCAGCCCCAGCATTTT; cdr3_aa: CASTGVGQPQHF
cdr3_length: 14; v_call: TRBV4-1; j_call: TRBJ2-7; d_call: TRBD1; clone_size: NA; cdr3_nt: TGCGCCAGCAGCCAATTGACAGGGAACTACGAGCAGTACTTC; cdr3_aa: CASSQLTGNYEQYF
cdr3_length: 16; v_call: TRBV2; j_call: TRBJ1-1; d_call: NA; clone_size: NA; cdr3_nt: TGTGCCAGCAGTGAAATTCGGGTTGTAAGGAACACTGAAGCTTTCTTT; cdr3_aa: CASSEIRVVRNTEAFF
cdr3_length: 17; v_call: TRBV2; j_call: TRBJ1-2; d_call: NA; clone_size: NA; cdr3_nt: TGTGCCAGCAATCGATTTAAAGGGCGGGGAGGGAACTATGGCTACACCTTC; cdr3_aa: CASNRFKGRGGNYGYTF
cdr3_length: 18; v_call: TRBV11-2; j_call: TRBJ1-2; d_call: TRBD1; clone_size: once; cdr3_nt: TGTGCCAGCAGCACCCTAAGGGGGGGGGACAGGAATAACTATGGCTACACCTTC; cdr3_aa: CASSTLRGGDRNNYGYTF
cdr3_length: 19; v_call: TRBV21-1; j_call: TRBJ1-1; d_call: NA; clone_size: NA; cdr3_nt: TGTGCCAGCAGCAAAGAAGGGGGGACAGGGAAAATATTGAACACTGAAGCTTTCTTT; cdr3_aa: CASSKEGGTGKILNTEAFF
cdr3_length: 18; v_call: TRBV24-1; j_call: TRBJ2-6; d_call: TRBD1; clone_size: NA; cdr3_nt: TGTGCCACCAGTGACCCGAGGCGGGACAGGACTGGGGCCAACGTCCTGACTTTC; cdr3_aa: CATSDPRRDRTGANVLTF
cdr3_length: 16; v_call: TRBV18; j_call: TRBJ2-1; d_call: TRBD1; clone_size: NA; cdr3_nt: TGTGCCAGCTCACCACCGACAGGGGCGAAATACAATGAGCAGTTCTTC; cdr3_aa: CASSPPTGAKYNEQFF
cdr3_length: 13; v_call: TRBV29-1; j_call: TRBJ2-5; d_call: NA; clone_size: NA; cdr3_nt: TGCAGCCTTGTGCGCGGGGCCGGAGAGACCCAGTACTTC; cdr3_aa: CSLVRGAGETQYF
cdr3_length: 14; v_call: TRBV10-3; j_call: TRBJ1-1; d_call: NA; clone_size: NA; cdr3_nt: TGTGCCATCGGGCGAGGGGGAGCGGACACTGAAGCTTTCTTT; cdr3_aa: CAIGRGGADTEAFF
cdr3_length: 16; v_call: TRBV3-1/TRBV3-2; j_call: TRBJ2-7; d_call: TRBD1; clone_size: NA; cdr3_nt: TGTGCCAGCAGCCAATTTCCCCGAGACAGGGCTTACGAGCAGTACTTC; cdr3_aa: CASSQFPRDRAYEQYF
cdr3_length: 11; v_call: TRBV20-1; j_call: TRBJ1-2; d_call: TRBD1; clone_size: NA; cdr3_nt: TGCAGGAGTGACAGGGGCTATGGCTACACCTTC; cdr3_aa: CRSDRGYGYTF
cdr3_length: 14; v_call: TRBV9; j_call: TRBJ2-1; d_call: TRBD2; clone_size: NA; cdr3_nt: TGTGCCAGCAGTGCTAGCGGGGGCTACAATGAGCAGTTCTTC; cdr3_aa: CASSASGGYNEQFF
cdr3_length: 9; v_call: TRBV20-1; j_call: TRBJ2-1; d_call: NA; clone_size: NA; cdr3_nt: TGCAGTGCTGCGAGGTTACAGTTCTTC; cdr3_aa: CSAARLQFF
cdr3_length: 18; v_call: TRBV5-1; j_call: TRBJ1-6; d_call: TRBD1; clone_size: NA; cdr3_nt: TGCGCCAGCAGCTCTCCCCGGGACAGTTCTATTACAGATTCACCCCTCCACTTT; cdr3_aa: CASSSPRDSSITDSPLHF
cdr3_length: 13; v_call: TRBV11-2; j_call: TRBJ2-5; d_call: TRBD1; clone_size: once; cdr3_nt: TGTGCCAGCAGCTCCGGACAGGCTGGGACCCAGTACTTC; cdr3_aa: CASSSGQAGTQYF
cdr3_length: 14; v_call: TRBV28; j_call: TRBJ2-3; d_call: TRBD2; clone_size: NA; cdr3_nt: TGTGCCAGCAGTTTAACTAGCGGGGGGGCGGCGCAGTATTTT; cdr3_aa: CASSLTSGGAAQYF
cdr3_length: 15; v_call: TRBV28; j_call: TRBJ1-5; d_call: TRBD1; clone_size: NA; cdr3_nt: TGTGCCAGCAGCCAATTCAGGGGGCGAAGTCAGCCCCAGCATTTT; cdr3_aa: CASSQFRGRSQPQHF
cdr3_length: 12; v_call: TRBV5-4; j_call: TRBJ1-1; d_call: TRBD1; clone_size: NA; cdr3_nt: TGTGCCAGCAGCTTGGCAACAGGGGGCCATTTCTTT; cdr3_aa: CASSLATGGHFF
cdr3_length: 13; v_call: TRBV7-9; j_call: TRBJ2-7; d_call: NA; clone_size: few; cdr3_nt: TGTGCCAGCAGCTTAGGACAGAACTACGAGCAGTACTTC; cdr3_aa: CASSLGQNYEQYF
cdr3_length: 13; v_call: TRBV6-5; j_call: TRBJ1-2; d_call: TRBD1; clone_size: NA; cdr3_nt: TGTGCCAGCAGTACAGGGGCCAACTATGGCTACACCTTC; cdr3_aa: CASSTGANYGYTF
cdr3_length: 13; v_call: TRBV18; j_call: TRBJ2-1; d_call: TRBD1; clone_size: NA; cdr3_nt: TGTGCCAGCTCACCAGTCGACAGGGATGAGCAGTTCTTC; cdr3_aa: CASSPVDRDEQFF
cdr3_length: 16; v_call: TRBV2; j_call: TRBJ1-5; d_call: NA; clone_size: NA; cdr3_nt: TGTGCCAGCAGTGATCAGGGGCTGAGAGTGGGTCAGCCCCAGCATTTT; cdr3_aa: CASSDQGLRVGQPQHF
cdr3_length: 13; v_call: TRBV27; j_call: TRBJ1-1; d_call: NA; clone_size: NA; cdr3_nt: TGTGCCAGCAGTAGGGGATTGAACACTGAAGCTTTCTTT; cdr3_aa: CASSRGLNTEAFF
cdr3_length: 14; v_call: TRBV5-6; j_call: TRBJ1-1; d_call: NA; clone_size: NA; cdr3_nt: TGTGCCAGCACCACCACACCACAGAACACTGAAGCTTTCTTT; cdr3_aa: CASTTTPQNTEAFF
cdr3_length: 14; v_call: TRBV6-5; j_call: TRBJ1-5; d_call: NA; clone_size: NA; cdr3_nt: TGTGCCAGCAGTTATGGTGGGCGCAATCAGCCCCAGCATTTT; cdr3_aa: CASSYGGRNQPQHF
cdr3_length: 12; v_call: TRBV7-2; j_call: TRBJ2-5; d_call: NA; clone_size: NA; cdr3_nt: TGTGCCAGCAGCTTAGAGAGGCAGACCCAGTACTTC; cdr3_aa: CASSLERQTQYF
cdr3_length: 14; v_call: TRBV2; j_call: TRBJ2-1; d_call: TRBD1; clone_size: once; cdr3_nt: TGTGCCAGCCGGGGACAGGTGCGTAACAATGAGCAGTTCTTC; cdr3_aa: CASRGQVRNNEQFF
cdr3_length: 13; v_call: TRBV5-1; j_call: TRBJ1-4; d_call: NA; clone_size: NA; cdr3_nt: TGCGCCAGCAGCGCCGAGAGTAATGAAAAACTGTTTTTT; cdr3_aa: CASSAESNEKLFF
cdr3_length: 13; v_call: TRBV11-3; j_call: TRBJ2-3; d_call: NA; clone_size: NA; cdr3_nt: TGTGCCAGCAGCTTAGACCTCTGGGCTACGCAGTATTTT; cdr3_aa: CASSLDLWATQYF
cdr3_length: 16; v_call: TRBV7-9; j_call: TRBJ2-2; d_call: NA; clone_size: NA; cdr3_nt: TGTGCCAGCAGCTTTGGGGGGGCGCGAGGCACCGGGGAGCTGTTTTTT; cdr3_aa: CASSFGGARGTGELFF
cdr3_length: 12; v_call: TRBV5-8; j_call: TRBJ1-4; d_call: TRBD1; clone_size: NA; cdr3_nt: TGTGCCAGCAGCAAGGACAGGGTCCAACTGTTTTTT; cdr3_aa: CASSKDRVQLFF
cdr3_length: 18; v_call: TRBV18; j_call: TRBJ2-2; d_call: NA; clone_size: NA; cdr3_nt: TGTGCCAGCTCACTTAACACAGTTGCAGGAGGAGACACCGGGGAGCTGTTTTTT; cdr3_aa: CASSLNTVAGGDTGELFF
cdr3_length: 15; v_call: TRBV13; j_call: TRBJ2-5; d_call: TRBD2; clone_size: NA; cdr3_nt: TGTGCCAGCAGGAATAGCGGGGGCCCGCAAGAGACCCAGTACTTC; cdr3_aa: CASRNSGGPQETQYF
cdr3_length: 15; v_call: TRBV6-1; j_call: TRBJ2-5; d_call: NA; clone_size: NA; cdr3_nt: TGTGCCAGCAGTGTAAGGGGGGGGGCTGTGAAGACCCAGTACTTC; cdr3_aa: CASSVRGGAVKTQYF
cdr3_length: 13; v_call: TRBV27; j_call: TRBJ2-3; d_call: NA; clone_size: NA; cdr3_nt: TGTGCCAGCAGAGAACAGGGCACAGATACGCAGTATTTT; cdr3_aa: CASREQGTDTQYF
cdr3_length: 13; v_call: TRBV30; j_call: TRBJ1-4; d_call: NA; clone_size: NA; cdr3_nt: TGTGCCCGGTCGACAGTGCTTAATGAAAAACTGTTTTTT; cdr3_aa: CARSTVLNEKLFF